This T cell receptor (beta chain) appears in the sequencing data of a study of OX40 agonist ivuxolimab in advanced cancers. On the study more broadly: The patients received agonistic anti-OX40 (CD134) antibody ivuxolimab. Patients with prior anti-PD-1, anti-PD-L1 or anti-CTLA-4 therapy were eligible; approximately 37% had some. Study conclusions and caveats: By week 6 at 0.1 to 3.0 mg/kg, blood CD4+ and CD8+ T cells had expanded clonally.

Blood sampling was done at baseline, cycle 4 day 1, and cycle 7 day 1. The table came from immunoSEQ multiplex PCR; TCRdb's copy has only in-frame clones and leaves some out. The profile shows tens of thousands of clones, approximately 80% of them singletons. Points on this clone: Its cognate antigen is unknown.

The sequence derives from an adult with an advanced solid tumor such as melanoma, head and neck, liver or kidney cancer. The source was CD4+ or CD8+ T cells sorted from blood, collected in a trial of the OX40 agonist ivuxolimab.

This chain's CDR3 is CASSPTHRDLYEQYF. The CDR3 coding sequence is TGTGCCAGCAGCCCCACCCACAGGGATTTGTACGAGCAGTACTTC. The V and J genes are TRBV13 and TRBJ2-7, with D possibly TRBD1 on 6 matching bases. Trimming cost V 5 bases and J 4 bases, with 18 bases left between them. Germline V gene lookup returns CDR1 PRHDT and CDR2 FYEKMQ (reference sequence). CDR3 length: 15 residues.